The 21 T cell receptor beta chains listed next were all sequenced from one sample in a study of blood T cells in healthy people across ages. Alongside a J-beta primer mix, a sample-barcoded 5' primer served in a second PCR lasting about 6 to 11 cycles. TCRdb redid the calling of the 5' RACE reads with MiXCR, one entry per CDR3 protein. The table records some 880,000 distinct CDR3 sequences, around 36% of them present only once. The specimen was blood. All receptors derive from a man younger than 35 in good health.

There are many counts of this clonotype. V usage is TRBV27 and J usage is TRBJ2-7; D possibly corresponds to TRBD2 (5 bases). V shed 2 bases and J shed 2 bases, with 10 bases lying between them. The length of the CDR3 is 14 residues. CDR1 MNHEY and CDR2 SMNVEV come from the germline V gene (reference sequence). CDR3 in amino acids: CASSLTRTTYEQYF. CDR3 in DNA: TGTGCCAGCAGTTTAACTAGAACTACCTACGAGCAGTACTTC.

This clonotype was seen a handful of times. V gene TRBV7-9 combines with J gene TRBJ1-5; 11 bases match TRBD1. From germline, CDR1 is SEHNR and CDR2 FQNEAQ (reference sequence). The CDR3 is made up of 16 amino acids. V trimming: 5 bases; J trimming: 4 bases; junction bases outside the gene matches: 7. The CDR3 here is CASSRGTGGTNQPQHF. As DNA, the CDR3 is TGTGCCAGCAGCCGCGGGACAGGGGGAACTAATCAGCCCCAGCATTTT.

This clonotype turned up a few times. The CDR3 spells CSAKRGLGEQYF. The CDR3 nucleotides read TGCAGTGCGAAGCGTGGTCTGGGCGAGCAGTACTTC. V is TRBV20-1 and J is TRBJ2-5; D is unclear. The DNA end lines up better with TRBJ2-7; the J call may be wrong. CDR3 length: 12 amino acids. The germline V gene encodes CDR1 DFQATT and CDR2 SNEGSKA (reference sequence).

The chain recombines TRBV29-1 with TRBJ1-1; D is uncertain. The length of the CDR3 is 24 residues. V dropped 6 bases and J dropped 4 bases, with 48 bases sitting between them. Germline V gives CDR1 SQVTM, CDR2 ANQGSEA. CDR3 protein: CSVNVVHRPILGVKSTAWGTEAFF. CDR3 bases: TGCAGCGTCAACGTAGTACACCGACCTATTTTAGGTGTGAAATCCACCGCTTGGGGCACTGAAGCTTTCTTT.

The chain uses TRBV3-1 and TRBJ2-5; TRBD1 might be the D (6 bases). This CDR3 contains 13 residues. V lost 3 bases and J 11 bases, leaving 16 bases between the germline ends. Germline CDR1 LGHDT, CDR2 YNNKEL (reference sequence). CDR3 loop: CASSHQGSDEQYF. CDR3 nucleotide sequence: TGTGCCAGCAGCCACCAGGGGAGCGATGAGCAGTACTTC.

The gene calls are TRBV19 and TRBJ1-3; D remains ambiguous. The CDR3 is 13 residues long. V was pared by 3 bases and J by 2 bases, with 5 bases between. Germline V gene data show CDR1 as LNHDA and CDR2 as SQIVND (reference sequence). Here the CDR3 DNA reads TGTGCCAGTAGTATCCGGACTGGAAACACCATATATTTT. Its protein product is CASSIRTGNTIYF. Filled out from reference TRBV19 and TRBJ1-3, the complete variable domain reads DGGITQSPKYLFRKEGQNVTLSCEQNLNHDAMYWYRQDPGQGLRLIYYSQIVNDFQKGDIAEGYSVSREKKESFPLTVTSAQKNPTAFYLCASSIRTGNTIYFGEGSWLTVV.

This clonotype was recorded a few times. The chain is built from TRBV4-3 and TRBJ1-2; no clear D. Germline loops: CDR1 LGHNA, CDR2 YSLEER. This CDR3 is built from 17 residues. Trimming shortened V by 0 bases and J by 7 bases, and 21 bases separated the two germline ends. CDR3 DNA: TGCGCCAGCAGCCAAGATTATATGGGAGTAAGTGCTGGTGGCTACACCTTC. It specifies CASSQDYMGVSAGGYTF.

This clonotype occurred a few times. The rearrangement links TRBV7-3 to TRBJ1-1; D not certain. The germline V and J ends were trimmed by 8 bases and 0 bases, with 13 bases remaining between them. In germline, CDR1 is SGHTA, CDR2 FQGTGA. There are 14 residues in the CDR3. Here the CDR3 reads CASGEGPMNTEAFF. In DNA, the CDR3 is TGTGCCAGCGGGGAGGGTCCTATGAACACTGAAGCTTTCTTT. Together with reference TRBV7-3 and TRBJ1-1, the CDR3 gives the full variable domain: GAGVSQTPSNKVTEKGKYVELRCDPISGHTALYWYRQSLGQGPEFLIYFQGTGAADDSGLPNDRFFAVRPEGSVSTLKIQRTERGDSAVYLCASGEGPMNTEAFFGQGTRLTVV.

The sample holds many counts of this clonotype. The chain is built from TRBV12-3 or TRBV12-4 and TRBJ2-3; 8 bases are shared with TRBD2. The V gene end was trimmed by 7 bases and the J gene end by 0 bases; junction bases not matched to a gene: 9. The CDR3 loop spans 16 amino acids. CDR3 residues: CASTPGGLPSTDTQYF. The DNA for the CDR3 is TGTGCCAGCACCCCGGGGGGGCTTCCTAGCACAGATACGCAGTATTTT.

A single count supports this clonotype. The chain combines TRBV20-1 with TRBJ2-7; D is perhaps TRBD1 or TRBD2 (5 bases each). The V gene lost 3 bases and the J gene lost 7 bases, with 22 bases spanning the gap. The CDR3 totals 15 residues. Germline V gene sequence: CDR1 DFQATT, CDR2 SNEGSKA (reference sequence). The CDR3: CSARLTGRVYNEQYF. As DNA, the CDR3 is TGCAGTGCTAGGCTCACGGGACGAGTCTACAATGAGCAGTACTTC.

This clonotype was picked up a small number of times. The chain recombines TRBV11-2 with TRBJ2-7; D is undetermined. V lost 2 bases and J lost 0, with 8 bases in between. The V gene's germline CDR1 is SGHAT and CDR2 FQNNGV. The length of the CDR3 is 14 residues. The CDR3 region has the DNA TGTGCCAGCAGCTTACAGGAACCCTCCTACGAGCAGTACTTC. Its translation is CASSLQEPSYEQYF.

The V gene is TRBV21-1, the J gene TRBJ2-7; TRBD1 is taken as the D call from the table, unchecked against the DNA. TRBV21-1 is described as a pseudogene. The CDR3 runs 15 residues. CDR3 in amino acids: CASSTLGCGTYEQYF. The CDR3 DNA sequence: TGTGCCAGCAGCACCCTGGGCTGCGGAACCTACGAGCAGTACTTC.

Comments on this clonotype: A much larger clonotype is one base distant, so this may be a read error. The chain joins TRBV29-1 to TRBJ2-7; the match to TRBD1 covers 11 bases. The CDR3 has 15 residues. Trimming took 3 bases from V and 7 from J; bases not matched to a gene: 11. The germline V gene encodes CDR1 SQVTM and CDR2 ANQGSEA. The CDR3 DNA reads TGCAGCGTTGACAAAGGACAGGGGGCTGTCAATGAGCAGTACTTC. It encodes CSVDKGQGAVNEQYF.

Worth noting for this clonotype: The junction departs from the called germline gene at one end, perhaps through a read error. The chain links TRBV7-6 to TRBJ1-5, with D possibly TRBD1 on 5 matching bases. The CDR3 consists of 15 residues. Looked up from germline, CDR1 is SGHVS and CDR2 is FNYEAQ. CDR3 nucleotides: TGTGCCGGCAGCTTAGGGCAGGGCGTCGGGCAGCCCCAGCATTTT. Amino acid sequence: CAGSLGQGVGQPQHF.

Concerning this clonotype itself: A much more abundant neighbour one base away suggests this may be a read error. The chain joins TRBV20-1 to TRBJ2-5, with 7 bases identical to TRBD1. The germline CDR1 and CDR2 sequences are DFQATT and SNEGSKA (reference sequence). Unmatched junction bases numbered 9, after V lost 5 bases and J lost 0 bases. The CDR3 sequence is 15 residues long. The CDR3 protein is CSAAPFDRDQETQYF. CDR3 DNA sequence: TGCAGTGCTGCCCCCTTTGACAGGGACCAAGAGACCCAGTACTTC.

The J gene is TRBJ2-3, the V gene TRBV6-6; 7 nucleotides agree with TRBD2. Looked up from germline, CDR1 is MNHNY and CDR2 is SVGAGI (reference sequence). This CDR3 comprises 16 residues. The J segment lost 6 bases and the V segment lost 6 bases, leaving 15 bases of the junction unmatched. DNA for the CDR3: TGTGCCAGCAGCCCCGGGACTACGGATCTGTGGGATACGCAGTATTTT. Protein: CASSPGTTDLWDTQYF.

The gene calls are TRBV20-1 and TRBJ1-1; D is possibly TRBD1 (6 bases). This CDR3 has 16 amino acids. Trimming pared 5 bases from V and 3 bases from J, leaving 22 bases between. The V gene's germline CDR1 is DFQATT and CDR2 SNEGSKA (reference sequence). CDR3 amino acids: CSAHSGRRGVHTEAFF. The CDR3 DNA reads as TGCAGTGCTCACTCAGGACGGAGGGGGGTCCACACTGAAGCTTTCTTT.

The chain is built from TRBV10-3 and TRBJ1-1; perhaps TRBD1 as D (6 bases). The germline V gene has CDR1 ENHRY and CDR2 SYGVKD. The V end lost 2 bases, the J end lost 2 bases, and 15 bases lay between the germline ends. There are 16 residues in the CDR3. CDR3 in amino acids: CAISETGRGGNTEAFF. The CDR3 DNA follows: TGTGCCATCAGTGAGACAGGGCGTGGGGGAAACACTGAAGCTTTCTTT.

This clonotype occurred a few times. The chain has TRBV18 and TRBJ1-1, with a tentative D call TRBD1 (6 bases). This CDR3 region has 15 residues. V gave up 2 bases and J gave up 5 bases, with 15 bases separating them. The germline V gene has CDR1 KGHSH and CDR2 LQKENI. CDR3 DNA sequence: TGTGCCAGCTCACCATCCGAGGGGGGAAAGACTGAAGCTTTCTTT. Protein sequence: CASSPSEGGKTEAFF.

CDR3: CASSGTGVTEAFF. Written as DNA, the CDR3 is TGTGCCAGCAGCGGAACAGGGGTCACTGAAGCTTTCTTT. J is TRBJ1-1 and V is TRBV27; TRBD1 agrees at 7 bases. This CDR3 spans 13 amino acids. Germline V lookup: CDR1 MNHEY, CDR2 SMNVEV (reference sequence). Losses at the gene ends were 6 bases for V and 4 bases for J; bases not matched to a gene: 5.

CDR3 nucleotides: TGTGCCAGCAGCCGAACCCTCGGACTGCTGAACACTGAAGCTTTCTTT. This codes for CASSRTLGLLNTEAFF. The chain combines TRBV6-2 or TRBV6-3 with TRBJ1-1; D is unclear. The CDR3 totals 16 residues. V lost 6 bases to trimming and J lost 0 bases, with 17 bases between them. The germline V gene encodes CDR1 MNHEY and CDR2 SVGEGT.